Listed here are 13 T cell receptor beta chains from one sample, sequenced in a study of blood T cell repertoires in COVID-19. The data were produced by immunoSEQ multiplex PCR, yet TCRdb's version contains in-frame clones alone and is incomplete. The table records about 82,000 clones, 60% to 80% of them present only once. The material sequenced was peripheral blood. The receptors derive from a man aged 55 to 70 with COVID-19, enrolled during active disease.

The rearrangement links TRBV6-2 or TRBV6-3 to TRBJ2-3; TRBD2 matches at 10 bases. With V trimmed by 5 bases and J by 3 bases, 2 bases remained unmatched. Germline lookup yields CDR1 MNHEY and CDR2 SVGEGT. The CDR3 length is 14 residues. This chain's CDR3 is CASSLLAGTDTQYF. Written as DNA, the CDR3 is TGTGCCAGCAGTCTACTAGCGGGGACAGATACGCAGTATTTT.

This chain links TRBV6-6 with TRBJ1-5; no firm D call. V was pared by 8 bases and J by 6 bases, with 17 bases between. The CDR3 sequence is 14 residues long. Germline-derived CDR1 and CDR2 are MNHNY and SVGAGI (reference sequence). The CDR3 is CASCDRVSGQPQHF. CDR3 nucleotide sequence: TGTGCCAGCTGTGACCGGGTTAGCGGTCAGCCCCAGCATTTT.

V usage is TRBV19 and J usage is TRBJ2-1, with 9 positions matching TRBD2. The CDR3 loop spans 16 amino acids. V trimming: 10 bases; J trimming: 0 bases; junction bases outside the gene matches: 10. Germline-derived CDR1 and CDR2 are LNHDA and SQIVND (reference sequence). CDR3 nucleotides: TGTGCCACTTCACCCCTAGCGGGGAGCTCCTACAATGAGCAGTTCTTC. Protein sequence: CATSPLAGSSYNEQFF.

This clone occurred once. The chain joins TRBV6-5 to TRBJ2-5; 12 positions agree with TRBD2. CDR3 length equals 15 residues. The V gene's germline CDR1 is MNHEY and CDR2 SVGAGI. The V segment lost 4 bases and the J segment 7 bases; nucleotides outside the gene matches: 7. The CDR3 spells CASSSRTSGAGTQYF. In DNA form, the CDR3 reads TGTGCCAGCAGTTCCAGGACTAGCGGGGCGGGGACCCAGTACTTC.

This chain uses TRBV18 with TRBJ1-1; D is ambiguous. The CDR3 consists of 15 residues. The V end was cut by 4 bases, the J end by 3 bases, with 15 bases between. Per germline, CDR1 KGHSH and CDR2 LQKENI. The CDR3, as DNA: TGTGCCAGCTCACAAGTGGGGAGCGGGGACACTGAAGCTTTCTTT. Its protein is CASSQVGSGDTEAFF.

This clone occurred once. The rearrangement links TRBV20-1 to TRBJ1-3; D may be TRBD1 (6 bases). The germline CDR1 and CDR2 sequences are DFQATT and SNEGSKA (reference sequence). The CDR3 consists of 14 residues. V lost 3 bases and J lost 0, with 9 bases in between. CDR3 bases: TGCAGTGCTAGTATGGACAGCTCTGGAAACACCATATATTTT. As protein: CSASMDSSGNTIYF.

V and J are TRBV9 and TRBJ2-5; possibly TRBD1 for D (6 bases). Germline loops: CDR1 SGDLS, CDR2 YYNGEE. The CDR3 sequence is 14 residues long. V gave up 2 bases and J gave up 2 bases, with 10 bases separating them. CDR3 in amino acids: CASSVGHAQETQYF. The CDR3 DNA reads as TGTGCCAGCAGCGTGGGACACGCGCAAGAGACCCAGTACTTC.

CDR3 protein: CAINPGRGEDRETQYF. DNA for the CDR3: TGTGCCATCAACCCTGGTAGGGGAGAGGACAGAGAGACCCAGTACTTC. The rearrangement links TRBV10-3 to TRBJ2-5; possible D gene TRBD1, 6 bases. Trimming removed 7 bases from V and 4 bases from J, with 22 bases in between. The germline CDR1 and CDR2 sequences are ENHRY and SYGVKD. This CDR3 spans 16 amino acids.

This rearrangement joins TRBV11-3 to TRBJ2-5; D is possibly TRBD2 (6 bases). The germline gives CDR1 SGHNT, CDR2 YENEEA. This CDR3 is built from 11 residues. Deletions cut 3 bases from V and 10 bases from J, with 9 bases between. CDR3 residues: CASSFRGSQYF. The DNA of the CDR3 is TGTGCCAGCAGCTTCCGGGGGAGCCAGTACTTC.

V gene TRBV6-5 combines with J gene TRBJ1-2, with D uncertain. Trimming cost V 1 base and J 3 bases, with 15 bases left between them. The CDR3 length is 16 residues. Germline assignment: CDR1 MNHEY and CDR2 SVGAGI. DNA of the CDR3: TGTGCCAGCAGTTACTGGGTGGGAGAAACCGACTATGGCTACACCTTC. Protein product: CASSYWVGETDYGYTF.

CDR3 nucleotide sequence: TGTGCCAGCAGTGGGGGGGTCGGAGCTTTCTTT. As protein: CASSGGVGAFF. V gene TRBV25-1 combines with J gene TRBJ1-1; D might be TRBD1 (5 bases). CDR1 is MGHDK, CDR2 SYGVNS, per germline. The CDR3 length is 11 residues. V lost 4 bases and J lost 10, with 10 bases in between.

The rearrangement links TRBV7-3 to TRBJ2-1; D might be TRBD1 (5 bases). V was trimmed by 0 bases and J by 9 bases, leaving 12 bases between them. The V gene's germline CDR1 is SGHTA and CDR2 FQGTGA. The CDR3 consists of 14 residues. This CDR3 is CASSLTGHGTEQFF. The CDR3 DNA is TGTGCCAGCAGCTTAACGGGGCATGGTACTGAGCAGTTCTTC.

The chain combines TRBV5-1 with TRBJ2-1; a possible D gene is TRBD1 (5 bases). The germline CDR1 and CDR2 sequences are SGHRS and YFSETQ. Trimming pared 4 bases from V and 5 bases from J, leaving 19 bases between. CDR3 length equals 16 residues. CDR3: CASSQQGFSSDNEQFF. The CDR3 DNA reads TGCGCCAGCAGCCAGCAGGGATTTTCCTCGGACAATGAGCAGTTCTTC. Combining the CDR3 with reference TRBV5-1 and TRBJ2-1 gives the whole variable domain KAGVTQTPRYLIKTRGQQVTLSCSPISGHRSVSWYQQTPGQGLQFLFEYFSETQRNKGNFPGRFSGRQFSNSRSEMNVSTLELGDSALYLCASSQQGFSSDNEQFFGPGTRLTVL.